This TCR beta chain was profiled in a study of blood T cell repertoires in COVID-19. Study background: There were acute and convalescent COVID-19 samples, and they came from the United States, Italy and Spain. PBMCs, B-cell-depleted T cells, or T cells were the source of the cDNA or gDNA that made up the material.

The CDR3 has 13 amino acids. Per germline, CDR1 SGHNT and CDR2 YYREEE (reference sequence). With 3 bases removed from V and 6 bases from J, the gap between germline ends came to 12 bases. Authors' methods: Estimates of nucleated cell counts were drawn from the amplification of reference gene primers. Repertoires were generated with immunoSEQ multiplex PCR, while TCRdb's copy carries only in-frame clones and drops some. That table furnishes V, J and clone size, whereas the DNA furnished D and trimming. The table includes under 250,000 clones, around 90% detected once. The rearrangement joins TRBV5-4 to TRBJ1-1; TRBD1 is a possible D gene (6 bases). The receptor comes from a man in his sixties who had recovered from COVID-19. Sequencing was performed on peripheral blood. DNA for the CDR3: TGTGCCAGCAGCTCCCAGGGGATGGCTGAAGCTTTCTTT. This codes for CASSSQGMAEAFF.